The clone carrying this T cell receptor (beta chain) turned up a few times. Its antigen is still unknown. The library was made from cDNA and included unique molecular identifiers. Each CDR3 protein is one row after TCRdb ran MiXCR on the PCR reads. The profile covers about 760,000 distinct CDR3 sequences, with just under 30% appearing a single time and roughly 0.57% taken by the ten largest. The sample belongs to a study of post-analysis software for immune sequencing data. The V gene's germline CDR1 is SGHTA and CDR2 FQGNSA. V was pared by 5 bases and J by 5 bases, with 9 bases of the junction left unmatched. The CDR3 extends over 15 amino acids. Regarding the study as a whole: TRBV5-6, TRBV5-1 and TRBV20-1 were among 4 or 5 TRBV segments more frequent in patients than controls.

The TCR originated in a girl between 5 and 17 years old with multiple sclerosis. The rearrangement uses TRBV7-2 and TRBJ1-5; 7 bases match TRBD1. Input material: blood. The DNA for the CDR3 is TGTGCCAGCAGCCGTCAGGGGGTGAGGGATCAGCCCCAGCATTTT. This encodes CASSRQGVRDQPQHF.